These T cell receptor beta chains were read from a single sample in a study of blood T cell repertoires in COVID-19. Sequencing was performed with immunoSEQ multiplex PCR; in TCRdb, only in-frame clones are kept and a portion is missing. The data hold around 190,000 clones, with 70% to 90% observed a single time. Sequenced material: PBMCs or T cells enriched from blood (not recorded which). These receptors all stem from a man aged 35 to 55 who had recovered from COVID-19. Both conserved end residues are part of each CDR3. The D gene is left open where the match is weak. The size of a clone is reported for some rows only, either as once, few or many, or as a class for expanded clones.

j_call: TRBJ1-1
v_call: TRBV7-9
d_call: NA
clone_size: NA
cdr3_nt: TGTGCCAGCAGCCCCGGATCCGGGACTGAAGCTTTCTTT
cdr3_aa: CASSPGSGTEAFF

j_call: TRBJ1-2
v_call: TRBV5-1
d_call: TRBD1
clone_size: NA
cdr3_nt: TGCGCCAGCAGCTCCGACAGGGGGCGCGGCGATGGCTACACCTTC
cdr3_aa: CASSSDRGRGDGYTF

j_call: TRBJ2-1
v_call: TRBV7-6
d_call: TRBD2
clone_size: NA
cdr3_nt: TGTGCCAGCAGCCCCCGACTAGCGGGAGACCATGAGCAGTTCTTC
cdr3_aa: CASSPRLAGDHEQFF

j_call: TRBJ2-7
v_call: TRBV11-2
d_call: TRBD2
clone_size: NA
cdr3_nt: TGTGCCAGCAGCATAAGGACTAGCGGGACAAACTACGAGCAGTACTTC
cdr3_aa: CASSIRTSGTNYEQYF

j_call: TRBJ1-5
v_call: TRBV6-5
d_call: TRBD1
clone_size: NA
cdr3_nt: TGTGCCAGCAGCAGGGACAGCCTAATTCGGCCCCAGCATTTT
cdr3_aa: CASSRDSLIRPQHF

j_call: TRBJ2-7
v_call: TRBV3-1/TRBV3-2
d_call: TRBD1
clone_size: once
cdr3_nt: TGTGCCAGCAGCCGGAGGACAGGCTCCTACGAGCAGTACTTC
cdr3_aa: CASSRRTGSYEQYF

j_call: TRBJ2-2
v_call: TRBV11-2
d_call: NA
clone_size: NA
cdr3_nt: TGTGCCAGCAGCTTAGCTCTGTCAGTTCTTGACGGGGAGCTGTTTTTT
cdr3_aa: CASSLALSVLDGELFF

j_call: TRBJ2-7
v_call: TRBV5-1
d_call: NA
clone_size: NA
cdr3_nt: TGCGCCAGCAGCTTGTGGGCAGGCGTCGACGAGCAGTACTTC
cdr3_aa: CASSLWAGVDEQYF

j_call: TRBJ1-2
v_call: TRBV5-1
d_call: NA
clone_size: once
cdr3_nt: TGCGCCAGCAGCTTGGACGGTAACTATGGCTACACCTTC
cdr3_aa: CASSLDGNYGYTF

j_call: TRBJ2-5
v_call: TRBV7-7
d_call: NA
clone_size: once
cdr3_nt: TGTGCCAGCAGCTTCGGGCAGGGGAACCTAGAGACCCAGTACTTC
cdr3_aa: CASSFGQGNLETQYF

j_call: TRBJ2-1
v_call: TRBV10-2
d_call: TRBD2
clone_size: NA
cdr3_nt: TGCGCCATCAGGGATAGCGGGAGAATAGGTGAGCAGTTCTTC
cdr3_aa: CAIRDSGRIGEQFF

j_call: TRBJ2-1
v_call: TRBV12-3/TRBV12-4
d_call: NA
clone_size: NA
cdr3_nt: TGTGCCAGCAGTTTGAGGTACAATGAGCAGTTCTTC
cdr3_aa: CASSLRYNEQFF

j_call: TRBJ2-1
v_call: TRBV27
d_call: NA
clone_size: once
cdr3_nt: TGTGCCAGCAGTTTATCATACGGGGGCTACAATGAGCAGTTCTTC
cdr3_aa: CASSLSYGGYNEQFF

j_call: TRBJ2-7
v_call: TRBV3-1/TRBV3-2
d_call: TRBD2
clone_size: NA
cdr3_nt: TGTGCCAGCAGCCAACGAAGACTAGCGGGAGGGCCCGCGAACGAGCAGTACTTC
cdr3_aa: CASSQRRLAGGPANEQYF

j_call: TRBJ1-5
v_call: TRBV19
d_call: TRBD1
clone_size: NA
cdr3_nt: TGTGCCAGTAGTCATACAGGGGGAGTAGGCAATCAGCCCCAGCATTTT
cdr3_aa: CASSHTGGVGNQPQHF